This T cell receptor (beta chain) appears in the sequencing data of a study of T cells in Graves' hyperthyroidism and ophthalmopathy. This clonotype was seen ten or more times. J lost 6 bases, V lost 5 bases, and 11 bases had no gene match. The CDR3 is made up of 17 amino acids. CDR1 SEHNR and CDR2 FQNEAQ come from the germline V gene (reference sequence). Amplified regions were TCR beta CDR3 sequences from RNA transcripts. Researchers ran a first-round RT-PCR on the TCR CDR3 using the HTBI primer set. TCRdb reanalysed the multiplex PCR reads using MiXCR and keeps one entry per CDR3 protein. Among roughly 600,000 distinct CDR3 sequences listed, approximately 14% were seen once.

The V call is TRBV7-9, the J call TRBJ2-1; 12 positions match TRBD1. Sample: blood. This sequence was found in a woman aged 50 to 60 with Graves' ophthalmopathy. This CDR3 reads CASSSRSGTGGINEQFF. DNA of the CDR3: TGTGCCAGCAGCAGCCGTTCCGGGACAGGGGGCATCAATGAGCAGTTCTTC.